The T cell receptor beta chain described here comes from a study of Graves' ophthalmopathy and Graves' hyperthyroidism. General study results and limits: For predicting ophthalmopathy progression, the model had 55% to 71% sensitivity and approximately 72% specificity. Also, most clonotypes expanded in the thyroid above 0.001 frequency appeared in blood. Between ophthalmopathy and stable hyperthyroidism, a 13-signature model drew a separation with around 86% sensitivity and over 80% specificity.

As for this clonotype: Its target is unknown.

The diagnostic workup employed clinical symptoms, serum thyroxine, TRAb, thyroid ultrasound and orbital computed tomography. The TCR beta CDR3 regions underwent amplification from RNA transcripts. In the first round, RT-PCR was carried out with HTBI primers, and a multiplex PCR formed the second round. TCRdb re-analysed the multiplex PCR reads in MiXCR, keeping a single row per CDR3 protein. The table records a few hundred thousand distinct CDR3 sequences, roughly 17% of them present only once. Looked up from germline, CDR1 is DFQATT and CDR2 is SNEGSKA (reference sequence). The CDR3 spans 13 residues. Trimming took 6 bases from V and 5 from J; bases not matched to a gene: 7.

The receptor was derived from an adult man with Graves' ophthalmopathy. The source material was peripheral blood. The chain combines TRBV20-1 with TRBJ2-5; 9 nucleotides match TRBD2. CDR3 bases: TGCAGTGCCGCGACTAGCGGTCGTGAGACCCAGTACTTC. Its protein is CSAATSGRETQYF.